What follows are 16 T cell receptor beta chains derived from one specimen sequenced in a study of shared clonotypes between healthy human individuals. TCRdb's table, derived via immunoSEQ multiplex PCR, lists solely in-frame clones and lacks some. The sample includes under 1 million clones, around 92% of them seen just once. Naive CD8 populations comprised CD45RO-negative cells positively selected for CCR7, excluding terminally differentiated effector memory CD45RA+ cells. Input material: naive CD8+ T cells sorted from blood. Receptors were obtained from a young man in good health.

The J gene is TRBJ2-1, the V gene TRBV13, with 15 positions matching TRBD2. V gave up 6 bases and J gave up 6 bases; unmatched junction bases: 12. This CDR3 is 18 amino acids long. Looked up from germline, CDR1 is PRHDT and CDR2 is FYEKMQ (reference sequence). The CDR3 nucleotides are TGTGCCAGCAGTAAACCGGGACTAGCGGGAGGTTTTTTCAATGAGCAGTTCTTC. Amino acids: CASSKPGLAGGFFNEQFF.

V usage is TRBV4-3 and J usage is TRBJ2-5; 8 bases match TRBD2. Germline CDR1 is LGHNA and CDR2 is YSLEER. V was clipped by 1 base and J by 5 bases; unmatched bases: 12. The CDR3 spans 17 residues. CDR3 region: CASSQVFPGGPGETQYF. CDR3 coding DNA: TGCGCCAGCAGCCAAGTTTTTCCGGGAGGGCCGGGGGAGACCCAGTACTTC.

The chain carries TRBV10-2 and TRBJ1-2; D gene uncertain. The V end was cut by 6 bases, the J end by 0 bases, with 14 bases between. The CDR3 consists of 15 residues. Germline CDR1 is WSHSY and CDR2 is SAAADI. The CDR3 sequence: CASSHYDKTNYGYTF. The DNA of the CDR3 is TGCGCCAGCAGCCATTATGACAAGACTAACTATGGCTACACCTTC.

The chain is built from TRBV27 and TRBJ1-1, with no clear D. This CDR3 has 14 amino acids. Trimming removed 2 bases at V and 0 bases at J, with 7 bases between. The germline V gene encodes CDR1 MNHEY and CDR2 SMNVEV (reference sequence). CDR3 in DNA: TGTGCCAGCAGTTTAATTGGGGTGAACACTGAAGCTTTCTTT. Translated: CASSLIGVNTEAFF.

V is TRBV7-6 and J is TRBJ1-1, with unresolved D. Looked up from germline, CDR1 is SGHVS and CDR2 is FNYEAQ. Trimming shortened V by 5 bases and J by 1 base, and 11 bases separated the two germline ends. The CDR3 contains 14 residues. The CDR3 loop reads CASSPRVGNTEAFF. CDR3 nucleotide sequence: TGTGCCAGCAGCCCCCGGGTCGGGAACACTGAAGCTTTCTTT.

This chain connects TRBV27 to TRBJ1-5; 7 bases are a match to TRBD1. With V trimmed by 10 bases and J by 7 bases, 13 bases remained unmatched. The CDR3 consists of 14 residues. Germline assignment: CDR1 MNHEY and CDR2 SMNVEV (reference sequence). CDR3 nucleotides: TGTGCCACTTCATCAGGGGGGGCCTGGCAGCCCCAGCATTTT. This encodes CATSSGGAWQPQHF.

The rearrangement joins TRBV29-1 to TRBJ2-7; D gene uncertain. The CDR3 loop spans 12 amino acids. CDR1 is SQVTM, CDR2 ANQGSEA, per germline. V was shortened by 0 bases and J by 5 bases, with 8 bases between the two germline ends. The CDR3 sequence: CSVEEEQHEQYF. The CDR3 DNA follows: TGCAGCGTTGAAGAGGAACAGCACGAGCAGTACTTC.

This clone has just one count. The V gene is TRBV10-2, the J gene TRBJ2-7; no reliable D call. V lost 8 bases and J lost 2, with 16 bases in between. Germline V gene sequence: CDR1 WSHSY, CDR2 SAAADI. The CDR3 length is 14 residues. The CDR3 protein is CASYQSIGPYEQYF. In nucleotides, the CDR3 is TGCGCCAGCTATCAGTCTATAGGACCCTACGAGCAGTACTTC.

The chain carries TRBV7-8 and TRBJ2-7, with D possibly being TRBD1 (5 bases). Trimming removed 5 bases from V and 3 bases from J, with 14 bases in between. Germline CDR1 is SGHVS and CDR2 is FQNEAQ. The CDR3 runs 14 residues. This CDR3 is CASSHRNPVYEQYF. The CDR3 nucleotides read TGTGCCAGCAGCCACAGGAACCCGGTCTACGAGCAGTACTTC.

This chain connects TRBV7-9 to TRBJ2-6; weak D call: TRBD1 (5 bases). Germline V lookup: CDR1 SEHNR, CDR2 FQNEAQ (reference sequence). V was pared by 1 base and J by 0 bases, with 13 bases between. The CDR3 covers 18 residues. Here the CDR3 DNA reads TGTGCCAGCAGCTTAGAAGGGGCAGCGAGCTCTGGGGCCAACGTCCTGACTTTC. As protein: CASSLEGAASSGANVLTF.

Concerning this clone: The same CDR3 is also encoded by other DNA sequences in this sample. The chain couples TRBV27 to TRBJ2-3; a possible D gene is TRBD1 (6 bases). CDR3 length equals 14 residues. The V end lost 2 bases, the J end lost 0 bases, and 6 bases lay between the germline ends. The V gene's germline CDR1 is MNHEY and CDR2 SMNVEV (reference sequence). The CDR3 DNA sequence: TGTGCCAGCAGTTTAGGACAGAGCACAGATACGCAGTATTTT. Its protein is CASSLGQSTDTQYF.

This chain connects TRBV27 to TRBJ1-3, with unresolved D. V shed 0 bases and J shed 0 bases, with 9 bases lying between them. The CDR3 is 16 residues long. Germline loops: CDR1 MNHEY, CDR2 SMNVEV (reference sequence). CDR3: CASSLSATHSGNTIYF. As DNA, the CDR3 is TGTGCCAGCAGTTTATCGGCGACACACTCTGGAAACACCATATATTTT.

The chain couples TRBV29-1 to TRBJ1-1; 9 bases map to TRBD1. V trimming: 7 bases; J trimming: 0 bases; junction bases outside the gene matches: 6. The CDR3 covers 14 residues. The germline V gene has CDR1 SQVTM and CDR2 ANQGSEA. CDR3 nucleotides: TGCAGCGCTTTGGGACAGGGACTGAACACTGAAGCTTTCTTT. Its protein product is CSALGQGLNTEAFF.

CDR3 loop: CASSEVTSGSYNEQFF. CDR3 nucleotide sequence: TGCGCCAGCAGCGAAGTGACTAGCGGGAGCTACAATGAGCAGTTCTTC. The chain combines TRBV5-1 with TRBJ2-1, with 12 bases aligning to TRBD2. V shed 4 bases and J 3 bases; nucleotides not matched to a gene: 5. The CDR3 is made up of 16 amino acids. Germline loops: CDR1 SGHRS, CDR2 YFSETQ.

This clone has just a few counts. The chain uses TRBV6-6 and TRBJ2-7; tentative D call: TRBD1 (6 bases). The CDR3 contains 13 residues. V dropped 7 bases and J dropped 5 bases, with 15 bases sitting between them. The germline V gene has CDR1 MNHNY and CDR2 SVGAGI (reference sequence). The DNA of the CDR3 is TGTGCCAGCATGGGGGCACAGGTTAACGAGCAGTACTTC. It encodes CASMGAQVNEQYF.

The gene calls are TRBV27 and TRBJ2-7, with 8 bases identical to TRBD1. The J segment lost 6 bases and the V segment lost 5 bases, leaving 18 bases of the junction unmatched. CDR1 is MNHEY, CDR2 SMNVEV, per germline (reference sequence). The CDR3 covers 17 residues. Written as DNA, the CDR3 is TGTGCCAGCAGTCGATTGGGACAGGCCAAGGTTGAAGGCGAGCAGTACTTC. Protein sequence: CASSRLGQAKVEGEQYF.